This TCR beta chain was recorded in a study of T cells in narcolepsy. Germline V lookup: CDR1 SGHTA, CDR2 FQGNSA. This CDR3 has 14 amino acids. V gave up 3 bases and J gave up 0 bases, with 8 bases separating them. The data were produced by immunoSEQ multiplex PCR, yet TCRdb's version contains in-frame clones alone and is incomplete. The table records some 22,000 clones, roughly 85% of them present only once. The clonotype originates from a human donor in good health. The sequencing input was memory (CD45RA-) CD4+ T cells from blood. This sequence joins TRBV7-2 and TRBJ2-5; possibly TRBD1 or TRBD2 for D (5 bases each). The DNA of the CDR3 is TGTGCCAGCAGCTTGGGACCGTACCAAGAGACCCAGTACTTC. Protein: CASSLGPYQETQYF.